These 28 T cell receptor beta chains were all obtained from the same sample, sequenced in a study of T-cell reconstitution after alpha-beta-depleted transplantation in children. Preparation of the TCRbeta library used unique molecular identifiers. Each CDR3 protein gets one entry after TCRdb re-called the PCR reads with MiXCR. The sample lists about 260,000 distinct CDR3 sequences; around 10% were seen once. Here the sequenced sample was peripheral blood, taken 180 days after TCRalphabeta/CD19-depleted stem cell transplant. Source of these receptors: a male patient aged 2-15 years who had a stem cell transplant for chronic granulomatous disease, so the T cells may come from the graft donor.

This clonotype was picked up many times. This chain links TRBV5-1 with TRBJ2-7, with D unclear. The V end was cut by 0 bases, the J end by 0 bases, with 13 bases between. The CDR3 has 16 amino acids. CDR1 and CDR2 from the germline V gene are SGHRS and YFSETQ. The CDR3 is CASSLALGTLSYEQYF. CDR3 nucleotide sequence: TGCGCCAGCAGCTTGGCCCTAGGAACTCTCTCCTACGAGCAGTACTTC. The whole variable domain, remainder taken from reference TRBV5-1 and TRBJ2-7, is KAGVTQTPRYLIKTRGQQVTLSCSPISGHRSVSWYQQTPGQGLQFLFEYFSETQRNKGNFPGRFSGRQFSNSRSEMNVSTLELGDSALYLCASSLALGTLSYEQYFGPGTRLTVT.

CDR3 protein: CASSSTTSGSIYEQYF. The CDR3 nucleotides read TGTGCCAGCAGTTCAACAACTAGCGGGAGTATCTACGAGCAGTACTTC. The gene calls are TRBV6-5 and TRBJ2-7; 11 nucleotides agree with TRBD2. The junction had 8 bases not matched to a gene; V was cut back by 4 bases and J by 3 bases. The CDR3 has 16 amino acids. Germline loops: CDR1 MNHEY, CDR2 SVGAGI.

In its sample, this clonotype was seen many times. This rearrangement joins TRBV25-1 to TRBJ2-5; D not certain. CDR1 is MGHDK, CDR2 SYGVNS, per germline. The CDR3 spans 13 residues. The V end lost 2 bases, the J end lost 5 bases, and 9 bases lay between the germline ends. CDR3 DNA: TGTGCCAGCAGTGAAACCGTGATCGAGACCCAGTACTTC. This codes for CASSETVIETQYF.

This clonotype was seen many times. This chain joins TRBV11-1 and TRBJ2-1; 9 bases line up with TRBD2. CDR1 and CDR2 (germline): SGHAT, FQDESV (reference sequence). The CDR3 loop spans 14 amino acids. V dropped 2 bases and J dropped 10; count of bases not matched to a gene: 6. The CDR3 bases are TGTGCCAGCAGCTTAAAAAGGCTAGCGGGAGAGCAGTTCTTC. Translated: CASSLKRLAGEQFF.

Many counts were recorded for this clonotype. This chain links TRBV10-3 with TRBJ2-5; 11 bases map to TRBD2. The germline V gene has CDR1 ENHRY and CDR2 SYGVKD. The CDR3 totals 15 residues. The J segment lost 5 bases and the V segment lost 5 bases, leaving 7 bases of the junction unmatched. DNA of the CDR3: TGTGCCATCAGTCCCTCTAGCGGGGGGTCGGAGACCCAGTACTTC. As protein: CAISPSSGGSETQYF.

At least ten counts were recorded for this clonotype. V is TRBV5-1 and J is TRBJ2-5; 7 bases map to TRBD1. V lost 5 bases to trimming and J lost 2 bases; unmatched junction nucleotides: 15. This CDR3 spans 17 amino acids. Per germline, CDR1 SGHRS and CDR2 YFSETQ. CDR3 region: CASRNRGPGIFQETQYF. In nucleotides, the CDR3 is TGCGCCAGCAGAAACAGGGGCCCCGGGATATTTCAAGAGACCCAGTACTTC.

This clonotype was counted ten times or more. The CDR3 DNA reads TGTGCCAGCAGTTACCCGGGACTAGCGGGGGGCGGTGAGCAGTTCTTC. Protein: CASSYPGLAGGGEQFF. The V call is TRBV6-2 or TRBV6-3, the J call TRBJ2-1, with 15 positions matching TRBD2. This CDR3 has 16 amino acids. J was trimmed by 9 bases and V by 2 bases; bases with no gene match: 5. CDR1 MNHEY and CDR2 SVGEGT come from the germline V gene.

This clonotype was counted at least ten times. This CDR3 is CASMGGQNTEAFF. In DNA, the CDR3 is TGTGCCAGCATGGGGGGGCAGAACACTGAAGCTTTCTTT. The chain carries TRBV6-6 and TRBJ1-1; the D gene is possibly TRBD1 (6 bases). This CDR3 spans 13 amino acids. The V gene's germline CDR1 is MNHNY and CDR2 SVGAGI (reference sequence). Trimming took 7 bases from V and 1 from J, leaving 10 bases between them.

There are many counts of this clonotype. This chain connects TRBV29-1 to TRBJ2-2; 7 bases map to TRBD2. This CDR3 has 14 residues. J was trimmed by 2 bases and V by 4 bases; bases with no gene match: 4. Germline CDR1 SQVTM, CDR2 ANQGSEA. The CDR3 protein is CSVVGGSNTGELFF. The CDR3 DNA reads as TGCAGCGTTGTGGGCGGGAGTAACACCGGGGAGCTGTTTTTT.

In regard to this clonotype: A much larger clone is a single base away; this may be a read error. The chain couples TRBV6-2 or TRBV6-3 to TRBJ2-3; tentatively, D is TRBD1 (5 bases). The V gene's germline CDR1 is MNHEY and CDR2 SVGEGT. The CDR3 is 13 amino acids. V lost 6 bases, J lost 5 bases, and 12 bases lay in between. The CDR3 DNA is TGTGCCAGCAGGCGGTCAGGGCTAGATACGCAGTATTTT. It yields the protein CASRRSGLDTQYF.

The CDR3 loop is CASRGSVETFF. CDR3 nucleotide sequence: TGTGCCAGCCGCGGGTCTGTAGAGACGTTCTTC. This rearrangement joins TRBV27 to TRBJ2-1; TRBD2 is a possible D gene (5 bases). CDR1 and CDR2 (germline): MNHEY, SMNVEV (reference sequence). Trimming pared 8 bases from V and 15 bases from J, leaving 17 bases between. The CDR3 runs to 11 residues.

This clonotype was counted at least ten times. CDR3 bases: TGTGCCACCAGTGACGGTGTTCCAGATACGCAGTATTTT. It encodes CATSDGVPDTQYF. The chain is built from TRBV24-1 and TRBJ2-3; D is undetermined. V lost 4 bases and J 4 bases, leaving 8 bases between the germline ends. CDR1 is KGHDR and CDR2 is SFDVKD in the germline V gene. CDR3 length equals 13 residues.

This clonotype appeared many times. This chain's CDR3 is CASSPEQTGYEQYF. CDR3 nucleotide sequence: TGTGCCAGCTCACCAGAACAGACCGGGTACGAGCAGTACTTC. The chain combines TRBV18 with TRBJ2-7; D gene unclear. The CDR3 consists of 14 residues. Germline values: CDR1 KGHSH, CDR2 LQKENI. The germline V and J ends were trimmed by 2 bases and 4 bases, with 12 bases remaining between them.

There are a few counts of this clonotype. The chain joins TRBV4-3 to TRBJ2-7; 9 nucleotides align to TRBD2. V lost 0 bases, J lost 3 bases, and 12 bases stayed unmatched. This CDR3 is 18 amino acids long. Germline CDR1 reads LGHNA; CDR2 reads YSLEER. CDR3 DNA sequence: TGCGCCAGCAGCCAAGAGGAGAGAAAAGCGGGAGGTTACTACGAGCAGTACTTC. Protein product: CASSQEERKAGGYYEQYF.

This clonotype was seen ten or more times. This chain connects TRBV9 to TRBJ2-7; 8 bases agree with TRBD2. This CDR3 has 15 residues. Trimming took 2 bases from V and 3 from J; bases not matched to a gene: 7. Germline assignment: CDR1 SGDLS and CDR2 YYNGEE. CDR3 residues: CASSVSGTRGYEQYF. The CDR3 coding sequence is TGTGCCAGCAGCGTGTCCGGGACTAGGGGCTACGAGCAGTACTTC. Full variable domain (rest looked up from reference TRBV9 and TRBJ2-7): DSGVTQTPKHLITATGQRVTLRCSPRSGDLSVYWYQQSLDQGLQFLIQYYNGEERAKGNILERFSAQQFPDLHSELNLSSLELGDSALYFCASSVSGTRGYEQYFGPGTRLTVT.

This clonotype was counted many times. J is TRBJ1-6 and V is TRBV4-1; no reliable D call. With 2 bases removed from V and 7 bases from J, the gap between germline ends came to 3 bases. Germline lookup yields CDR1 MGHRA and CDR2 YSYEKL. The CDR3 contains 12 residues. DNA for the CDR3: TGCGCCAGCAGCCAAATCAATTCACCCCTCCACTTT. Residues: CASSQINSPLHF.

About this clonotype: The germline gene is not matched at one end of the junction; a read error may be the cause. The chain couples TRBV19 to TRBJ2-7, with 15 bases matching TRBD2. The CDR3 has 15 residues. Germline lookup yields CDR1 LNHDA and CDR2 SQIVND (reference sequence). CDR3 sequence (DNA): TGTGCCAGTAGTACTCCGGGACTAGCGGGAGGCCCGAATCACTTC. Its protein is CASSTPGLAGGPNHF.

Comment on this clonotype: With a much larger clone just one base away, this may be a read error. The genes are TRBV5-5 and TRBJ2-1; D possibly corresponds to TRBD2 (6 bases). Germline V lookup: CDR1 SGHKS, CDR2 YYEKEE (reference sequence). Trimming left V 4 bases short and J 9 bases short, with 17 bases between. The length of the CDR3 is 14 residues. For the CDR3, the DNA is TGTGCCAGCAGCCGGGGATCGGGAGTGGGTGAGCAGTTCTTC. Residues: CASSRGSGVGEQFF.

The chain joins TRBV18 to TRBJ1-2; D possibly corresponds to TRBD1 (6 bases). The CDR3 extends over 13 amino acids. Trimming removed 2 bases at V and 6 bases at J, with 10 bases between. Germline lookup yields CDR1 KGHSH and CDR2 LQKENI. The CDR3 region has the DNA TGTGCCAGCTCACCAGGGACACGTGATGGCTACACCTTC. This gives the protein CASSPGTRDGYTF.

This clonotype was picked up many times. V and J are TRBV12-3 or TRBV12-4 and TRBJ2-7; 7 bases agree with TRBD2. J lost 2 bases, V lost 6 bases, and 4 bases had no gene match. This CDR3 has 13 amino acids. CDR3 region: CASRPSGTYEQYF. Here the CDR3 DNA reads TGTGCCAGCAGGCCTAGCGGAACCTACGAGCAGTACTTC.

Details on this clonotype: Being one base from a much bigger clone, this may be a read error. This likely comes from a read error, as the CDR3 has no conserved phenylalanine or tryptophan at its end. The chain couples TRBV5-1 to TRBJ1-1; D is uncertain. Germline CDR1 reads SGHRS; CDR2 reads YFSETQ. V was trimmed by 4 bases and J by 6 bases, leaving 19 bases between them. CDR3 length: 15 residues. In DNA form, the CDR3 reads TGCGCCAGCAGCCCCCGATTGCGGTCTCCCGCTGAAGCTTTCTCT. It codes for CASSPRLRSPAEAFS.

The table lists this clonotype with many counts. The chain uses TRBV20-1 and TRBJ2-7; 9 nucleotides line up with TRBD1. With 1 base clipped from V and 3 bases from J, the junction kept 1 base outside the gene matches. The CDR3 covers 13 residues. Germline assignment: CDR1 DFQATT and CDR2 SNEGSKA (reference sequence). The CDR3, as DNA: TGCAGTGCTAGAGGGACAGGGGACTACGAGCAGTACTTC. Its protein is CSARGTGDYEQYF.

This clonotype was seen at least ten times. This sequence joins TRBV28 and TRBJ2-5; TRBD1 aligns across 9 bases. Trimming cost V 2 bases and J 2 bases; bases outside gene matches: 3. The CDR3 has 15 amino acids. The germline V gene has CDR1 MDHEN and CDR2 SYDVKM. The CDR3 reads CASSLEGQGQETQYF. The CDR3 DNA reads TGTGCCAGCAGTTTAGAGGGACAGGGTCAAGAGACCCAGTACTTC.

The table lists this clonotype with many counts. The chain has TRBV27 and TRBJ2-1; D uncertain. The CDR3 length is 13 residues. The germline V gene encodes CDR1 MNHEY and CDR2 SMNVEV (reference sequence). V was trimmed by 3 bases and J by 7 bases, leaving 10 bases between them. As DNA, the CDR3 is TGTGCCAGCAGTTTCCTGGGTATGAATGAGCAGTTCTTC. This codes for CASSFLGMNEQFF.

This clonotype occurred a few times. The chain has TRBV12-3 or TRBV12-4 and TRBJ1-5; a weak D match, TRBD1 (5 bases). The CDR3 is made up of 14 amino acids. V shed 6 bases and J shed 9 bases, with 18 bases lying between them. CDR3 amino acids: CASSSGGVGAPQHF. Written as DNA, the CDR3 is TGTGCCAGCAGCTCCGGGGGGGTCGGGGCGCCCCAGCATTTT.

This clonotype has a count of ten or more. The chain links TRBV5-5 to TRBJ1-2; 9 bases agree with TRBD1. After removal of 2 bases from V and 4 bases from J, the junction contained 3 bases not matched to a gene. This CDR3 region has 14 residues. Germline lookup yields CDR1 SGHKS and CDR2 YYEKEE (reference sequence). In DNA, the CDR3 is TGTGCCAGCAGCTTAGGACAGGGGACCTATGGCTACACCTTC. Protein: CASSLGQGTYGYTF.

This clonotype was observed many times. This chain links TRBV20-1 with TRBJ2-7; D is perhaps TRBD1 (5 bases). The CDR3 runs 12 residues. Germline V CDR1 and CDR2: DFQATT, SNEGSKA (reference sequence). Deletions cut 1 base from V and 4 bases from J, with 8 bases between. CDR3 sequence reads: CSARGGSYEQYF. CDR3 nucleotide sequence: TGCAGTGCTAGAGGGGGCTCGTACGAGCAGTACTTC.

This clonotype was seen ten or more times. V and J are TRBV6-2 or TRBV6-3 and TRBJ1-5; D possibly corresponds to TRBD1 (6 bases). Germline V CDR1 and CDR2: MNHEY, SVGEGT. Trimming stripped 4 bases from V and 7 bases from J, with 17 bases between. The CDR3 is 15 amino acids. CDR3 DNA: TGTGCCAGCAGTTCACACACAGGGTGGCGGCAGCCCCAGCATTTT. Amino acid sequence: CASSSHTGWRQPQHF.